This TCR beta chain derives from a study of blood T cell repertoires in COVID-19. Across the whole study: Samples of COVID-19 (acute and convalescent) were obtained from the United States, Italy and Spain. T cells, B-cell-depleted T cells, or PBMCs supplied cDNA or gDNA.

Original handling: For nucleated cells, counts were estimated from reference gene primer amplification. Using immunoSEQ multiplex PCR, the repertoire was profiled, and TCRdb retains in-frame clones only, with some absent. Clone size and the V and J calls come from that table; the DNA yielded D and trimming. Among tens of thousands of clones listed, about nine tenths were seen once. This clonotype was sampled from a man in his forties or fifties with active or convalescent COVID-19. Sequenced material: peripheral blood.

The CDR3 protein is CASSVAGTENSPLHF. In DNA form, the CDR3 reads TGTGCCAGCAGCGTCGCCGGGACAGAAAATTCACCCCTCCACTTT. The chain couples TRBV7-8 to TRBJ1-6; 7 nucleotides align to TRBD1. Germline trimming cut 5 bases from V and 7 bases from J; bases unmatched to any gene: 8. The CDR3 runs to 15 residues. Germline values: CDR1 SGHVS, CDR2 FQNEAQ.